This T cell receptor beta chain was sequenced in a study of T cells after yellow fever vaccination. The study, taken as a whole, reports: The secondary response showed a weaker magnitude and a faster peak, day 5 versus 15. Boosting was followed by the reappearance of most primary-vaccination clones (about 96% CD4, 85% to 90% CD8). Abundant bulk-derived clonotypes could contaminate FACS-sorted repertoires.

Ten or more counts support this clonotype. No antigen is known for it. This CDR3 spans 14 amino acids. Trimming took 0 bases from V and 4 from J, leaving 11 bases between them. Germline V gene data show CDR1 as SGHRS and CDR2 as YFSETQ. MiXCR, applied by TCRdb to the 5' RACE reads, yields one record per CDR3 protein. The sample lists over 110,000 distinct CDR3 sequences; 7.7% were seen once. The sample was CD4+ T cells sorted from PBMCs, taken 5 days after the yellow fever booster vaccination. V gene TRBV5-1 combines with J gene TRBJ2-7; no firm D call. This TCR was recovered from a man aged 25-45 years who received the YFV17D yellow fever vaccine. The CDR3 spells CASSLGTQMYEQYF. CDR3 in DNA: TGCGCCAGCAGCTTGGGTACACAGATGTACGAGCAGTACTTC.